Each of the 11 T cell receptor beta chains below was sequenced from the same sample in a study of post-analysis software for immune sequencing data. Whole-study results and caveats: Four or five TRBV segments were more frequent in patients than controls; TRBV5-6, TRBV5-1 and TRBV20-1 belonged to this group.

Researchers reported that TCR beta cDNA libraries carried unique molecular identifiers. TCRdb re-derived calls from the PCR reads in MiXCR, one entry per CDR3 protein. The sample has hundreds of thousands of distinct CDR3 sequences, roughly 50% seen once; the top ten hold approximately 4.4%. What these receptors recognize is not known. Input material: blood. These receptors originate from a girl aged 5 to 17 with multiple sclerosis.

V usage is TRBV6-5 and J usage is TRBJ2-7; 7 bases are a match to TRBD2. Germline CDR1 reads MNHEY; CDR2 reads SVGAGI. J gave up 4 bases and V 1 base, and 4 bases lay outside the gene matches. The CDR3 totals 14 residues. DNA of the CDR3: TGTGCCAGCAGTTACTTTGCGGGAGCTTACGAGCAGTACTTC. This translates into CASSYFAGAYEQYF.

This clonotype was observed a handful of times. The chain couples TRBV7-2 to TRBJ1-1; a weak D match, TRBD1 (6 bases). V lost 1 base, J lost 0 bases, and 9 bases lay in between. CDR1 is SGHTA and CDR2 is FQGNSA in the germline V gene. The CDR3 has 15 residues. The DNA for the CDR3 is TGTGCCAGCAGCTTAGGCGGGACATTGAACACTGAAGCTTTCTTT. Protein: CASSLGGTLNTEAFF.

The V call is TRBV7-6, the J call TRBJ2-3; D remains ambiguous. Germline CDR1 reads SGHVS; CDR2 reads FNYEAQ. CDR3 length: 13 residues. Trimming removed 5 bases from V and 7 bases from J, with 13 bases in between. The CDR3 nucleotides read TGTGCCAGCAGCCCGGAAGTGGGATATACGCAGTATTTT. Amino acid sequence: CASSPEVGYTQYF.

The chain is built from TRBV7-9 and TRBJ2-5; a weak D match, TRBD2 (7 bases). The CDR3 runs to 17 residues. Per the germline V gene, CDR1 is SEHNR and CDR2 is FQNEAQ (reference sequence). With 5 bases removed from V and 4 bases from J, the gap between germline ends came to 23 bases. The CDR3 loop is CASSPPLRRGAGETQYF. CDR3 DNA sequence: TGTGCCAGCAGCCCTCCTTTACGACGGGGGGCAGGAGAGACCCAGTACTTC.

V gene TRBV28 combines with J gene TRBJ1-1, with TRBD1 matching over 9 bases. Germline-derived CDR1 and CDR2 are MDHEN and SYDVKM. This CDR3 has 16 amino acids. With 5 bases clipped from V and 2 bases from J, the junction kept 9 bases outside the gene matches. The CDR3 DNA follows: TGTGCCAGCAGTCCCCGGGACAGGGAGATAAACACTGAAGCTTTCTTT. Translated: CASSPRDREINTEAFF.

The chain is built from TRBV20-1 and TRBJ2-1; D may correspond to TRBD1 or TRBD2 (5 bases each). The germline V gene has CDR1 DFQATT and CDR2 SNEGSKA (reference sequence). The CDR3 is made up of 15 amino acids. V was clipped by 3 bases and J by 1 base, with 13 bases between them. The CDR3 sequence: CSASGTIASYNEQFF. CDR3 DNA sequence: TGCAGTGCTAGTGGGACGATTGCATCCTACAATGAGCAGTTCTTC.

The rearrangement links TRBV15 to TRBJ2-1; 8 nucleotides align to TRBD1. This CDR3 has 17 residues. The germline V gene encodes CDR1 LNHNV and CDR2 YYDKDF (reference sequence). Unmatched junction bases numbered 10, after V lost 0 bases and J lost 6 bases. The CDR3 DNA reads as TGTGCCACCAGCAGAGATTCCTTACACGGACAGGGCAATGAGCAGTTCTTC. Residues: CATSRDSLHGQGNEQFF. The variable domain in full, completed from reference TRBV15 and TRBJ2-1, reads DAMVIQNPRYQVTQFGKPVTLSCSQTLNHNVMYWYQQKSSQAPKLLFHYYDKDFNNEADTPDNFQSRRPNTSFCFLDIRSPGLGDTAMYLCATSRDSLHGQGNEQFFGPGTRLTVL.

In its sample, this clonotype was seen a few times. This sequence joins TRBV3-1 and TRBJ2-7; no firm D call. Germline values: CDR1 LGHDT, CDR2 YNNKEL (reference sequence). The V end was cut by 8 bases, the J end by 0 bases, with 2 bases between. The CDR3 loop spans 10 amino acids. This CDR3 reads CASDSYEQYF. DNA of the CDR3: TGTGCCAGCGACTCCTACGAGCAGTACTTC.

This clonotype was detected a few times. The chain is built from TRBV29-1 and TRBJ2-3; D may match TRBD1 or TRBD2 (5 bases each). Trimming stripped 4 bases from V and 1 base from J, with 9 bases between. Germline loops: CDR1 SQVTM, CDR2 ANQGSEA. This CDR3 has 13 amino acids. CDR3 nucleotide sequence: TGCAGCGTTGCCCCGGGGCGCACAGATACGCAGTATTTT. Its translation: CSVAPGRTDTQYF.

This rearrangement joins TRBV6-6 to TRBJ1-1; TRBD1 might be the D (5 bases). Germline CDR1 and CDR2: MNHNY and SVGAGI (reference sequence). CDR3 size: 16 residues. Trimming removed 0 bases from V and 3 bases from J, with 14 bases in between. Here the CDR3 DNA reads TGTGCCAGCAGTTACTCCCCCGGCGACAGCCACACTGAAGCTTTCTTT. It codes for CASSYSPGDSHTEAFF.

The J gene is TRBJ2-3, the V gene TRBV20-1; unclear D gene. Trimming stripped 4 bases from V and 2 bases from J, with 13 bases between. The CDR3 sequence is 14 residues long. From germline, CDR1 is DFQATT and CDR2 SNEGSKA (reference sequence). This chain's CDR3 is CSAIAQSITDTQYF. The DNA of the CDR3 is TGCAGTGCTATCGCCCAATCTATCACAGATACGCAGTATTTT.